The rows below give T cell receptor beta chains drawn from one sample of a study of blood T cells in healthy people across ages. TCRdb recomputed calls from the 5' RACE reads with MiXCR, one row per CDR3 protein. The sample carries 700,000 or so distinct CDR3 sequences, around a fifth recorded once. Sequencing was performed on blood. The receptors derive from a man in his 70s in good health. CDR3s include the opening cysteine and the closing phenylalanine or tryptophan. A D gene is named only where the DNA matches it firmly. Not every row has a clone size; where given, it reads once, few, many or a size class.

>few|TRBJ2-1|16|TRBV14|-
TGTGCCAGCAGCCAGGAATACCGGGGGCCCTACAATGAGCAGTTCTTC
CASSQEYRGPYNEQFF
>-|TRBJ2-2|18|TRBV23-1|TRBD2
TGCGCCAGCAGCCGACTTTTCTCGGGGGGTCTGGGCACCGGGGAGCTGTTTTTT
CASSRLFSGGLGTGELFF
>few|TRBJ2-2|13|TRBV12-3/TRBV12-4|-
TGTGCCAGCAGTTTAGCGGCGGGAGGGGAGCTGTTTTTT
CASSLAAGGELFF
>few|TRBJ1-3|17|TRBV18|-
TGTGCCAGCTCACCGAGAGACCCCGCGAGCTCTGGAAACACCATATATTTT
CASSPRDPASSGNTIYF
>-|TRBJ1-3|16|TRBV12-3/TRBV12-4|TRBD1
TGTGCCAGCAGGAGACAGGGTTTGGGTGCTGGAAACACCATATATTTT
CASRRQGLGAGNTIYF
>few|TRBJ2-7|15|TRBV11-2|-
TGTGCCAGCAGCTTAGATCCGATAGGCTCCTACGAGCAGTACTTC
CASSLDPIGSYEQYF
>few|TRBJ2-1|16|TRBV7-8|TRBD2
TGTGCCAGCAGCTTATTCGGGGGGGCGTCCTACAATGAGCAGTTCTTC
CASSLFGGASYNEQFF
>-|TRBJ2-3|16|TRBV6-1|-
TGTGCCAGCTCCGCCTTCGGATCCCAGGGTGGAGATACGCAGTATTTT
CASSAFGSQGGDTQYF
>-|TRBJ2-5|14|TRBV27|-
TGTGCCAGCCGTACCGGGGTCTCCAAGGAGACCCAGTACTTC
CASRTGVSKETQYF
>few|TRBJ1-5|15|TRBV6-5|TRBD1
TGTGCCAGCAGGAGACAGGGACCTTCCAATCAGCCCCAGCATTTT
CASRRQGPSNQPQHF
>few|TRBJ2-1|17|TRBV9|TRBD2
TGTGCCAGCAGCCCTCCTAGCGGGAGTGGGTCCTACAATGAGCAGTTCTTC
CASSPPSGSGSYNEQFF
>-|TRBJ2-2|17|TRBV20-1|-
TGCAGTGCTAGAGGTAAAACTGGACAGACGAACACCGGGGAGCTGTTTTTT
CSARGKTGQTNTGELFF